The 27 T cell receptor beta chains below come from one sample, sequenced in a study of post-analysis software for immune sequencing data. These receptors are not linked to any known antigen. The study, taken as a whole, reports: Patients carried a few TRBV segments more frequently than controls did, and TRBV5-6, TRBV5-1 and TRBV20-1 were among them.

Libraries were made from TCR beta cDNA, and they carried unique molecular identifiers. TCRdb independently ran MiXCR on the PCR reads; one entry per CDR3 protein. The sample lists about 820,000 distinct CDR3 sequences, roughly half seen once, with approximately 4.5% in the top ten. Sequenced input: blood. The receptors stem from a girl under 18 with multiple sclerosis.

This sequence joins TRBV5-1 and TRBJ1-2, with 11 bases aligning to TRBD1. This CDR3 is 18 amino acids long. From germline, CDR1 is SGHRS and CDR2 YFSETQ. Trimming removed 0 bases from V and 6 bases from J; junction bases left unmatched: 13. CDR3 protein: CASSLGRDRGRNFNGYTF. Here the CDR3 DNA reads TGCGCCAGCAGCTTGGGCCGGGACAGGGGGAGGAACTTCAATGGCTACACCTTC.

This clonotype was observed a few times. The J gene is TRBJ1-5, the V gene TRBV20-1; TRBD1 might be the D (6 bases). The CDR3 is 18 residues long. Trimming took 0 bases from V and 2 from J, leaving 20 bases between them. The germline CDR1 and CDR2 sequences are DFQATT and SNEGSKA (reference sequence). Here the CDR3 DNA reads TGCAGTGCTAGAGATACCGTAACCCCAGGGGTGGGCAATCAGCCCCAGCATTTT. Encoded protein: CSARDTVTPGVGNQPQHF.

The V gene is TRBV20-1, the J gene TRBJ2-1; D is tentatively TRBD1 or TRBD2 (7 bases each). The CDR3 extends over 16 amino acids. The V gene lost 3 bases and the J gene lost 0 bases, with 15 bases spanning the gap. Germline-derived CDR1 and CDR2 are DFQATT and SNEGSKA (reference sequence). The CDR3 bases are TGCAGTGCTAGTACTCAGGGGGGGAGCTCCTACAATGAGCAGTTCTTC. It translates to CSASTQGGSSYNEQFF.

The chain has TRBV14 and TRBJ2-3; D uncertain. V lost 0 bases to trimming and J lost 8 bases, with 12 bases between them. This CDR3 contains 14 residues. Germline V CDR1 and CDR2: SGHDN, FVKESK. This CDR3 reads CASSQDGLMATQYF. For the CDR3, the DNA is TGTGCCAGCAGCCAAGATGGTTTAATGGCTACGCAGTATTTT.

This chain links TRBV7-9 with TRBJ1-1, with D unclear. V dropped 3 bases and J dropped 6 bases, with 11 bases sitting between them. The V gene's germline CDR1 is SEHNR and CDR2 FQNEAQ (reference sequence). This CDR3 is built from 13 residues. The CDR3 DNA sequence: TGTGCCAGCAGCTTCCGGGTGAGCGCTGAAGCTTTCTTT. This codes for CASSFRVSAEAFF.

This clonotype was counted a few times. The chain is built from TRBV7-2 and TRBJ2-4, with 8 positions matching TRBD2. Near its end, the DNA agrees better with TRBJ2-5, so the J call may be wrong. The CDR3 extends over 15 amino acids. Germline V gene sequence: CDR1 SGHTA, CDR2 FQGNSA. CDR3 amino acids: CASSLVSSGRETQYF. The DNA of the CDR3 is TGTGCCAGCAGCTTAGTATCTAGCGGGCGAGAGACCCAGTACTTC.

The chain recombines TRBV10-3 with TRBJ2-1, with 8 bases matching TRBD1. The CDR3 is made up of 17 amino acids. Looked up from germline, CDR1 is ENHRY and CDR2 is SYGVKD. The V and J ends lost 4 bases and 0 bases, in that order; junction bases with no gene match: 8. Here the CDR3 DNA reads TGTGCCATCAGTGGGGCAGGGGGCATGAGCTCCTACAATGAGCAGTTCTTC. Translation: CAISGAGGMSSYNEQFF.

This clonotype was detected only a few times. The gene calls are TRBV27 and TRBJ2-7, with D perhaps TRBD1 or TRBD2 (5 bases each). Trimming took off 6 bases at V and 3 bases at J, with 12 bases between the two ends. Germline V gives CDR1 MNHEY, CDR2 SMNVEV (reference sequence). This CDR3 region has 13 residues. Here the CDR3 DNA reads TGTGCCAGCAGGACGACAGACTACTACGAGCAGTACTTC. The encoded protein is CASRTTDYYEQYF.

The table lists this clonotype with a few counts. The V and J genes are TRBV20-1 and TRBJ2-1; no reliable D call. Germline CDR1 and CDR2: DFQATT and SNEGSKA (reference sequence). This CDR3 region has 14 residues. V was trimmed by 2 bases and J by 6 bases, leaving 14 bases between them. DNA for the CDR3: TGCAGTGCTAGACGGGCCCCGGCGGCCAATGAGCAGTTCTTC. It translates to CSARRAPAANEQFF.

The rearrangement links TRBV20-1 to TRBJ2-7, with D hard to call. The J call is doubtful: the DNA matches TRBJ2-5 better. Germline loops: CDR1 DFQATT, CDR2 SNEGSKA (reference sequence). The CDR3 covers 12 residues. This chain's CDR3 is CSARTGWGTQYF. CDR3 coding DNA: TGCAGTGCTAGAACGGGCTGGGGGACCCAGTACTTC.

This chain joins TRBV5-5 and TRBJ2-4; tentative D call: TRBD2 (5 bases). CDR3 length: 15 amino acids. V was trimmed by 3 bases and J by 9 bases, leaving 19 bases between them. Germline V gene lookup returns CDR1 SGHKS and CDR2 YYEKEE (reference sequence). DNA of the CDR3: TGTGCCAGCAGCTCTAGTCCGGACTGGATCGGCATTCAGTACTTC. Translated, it gives CASSSSPDWIGIQYF.

This clonotype was counted a few times. The chain employs TRBV7-6 and TRBJ1-5; tentatively, D is TRBD1 (5 bases). This CDR3 contains 17 residues. Trimming left V 1 base short and J 0 bases short, with 13 bases between. Germline assignment: CDR1 SGHVS and CDR2 FNYEAQ. CDR3 DNA sequence: TGTGCCAGCAGCTTAGAGGTCGGGGGATATAGCAATCAGCCCCAGCATTTT. The encoded protein is CASSLEVGGYSNQPQHF.

This clonotype was counted a few times. CDR3 amino acids: CASSLGSGGNYGYTF. The CDR3 DNA sequence: TGCGCCAGCAGCCTCGGATCCGGGGGGAACTATGGCTACACCTTC. The chain couples TRBV4-1 to TRBJ1-2; TRBD1 is a possible D gene (5 bases). This CDR3 is 15 amino acids long. From germline, CDR1 is MGHRA and CDR2 YSYEKL. The ends were cut back, 4 bases at V and 2 bases at J, with 14 bases in the middle.

This clonotype was observed a handful of times. This chain connects TRBV6-1 to TRBJ2-5; D is unresolved. The CDR3 spans 15 residues. Deletions cut 2 bases from V and 4 bases from J, with 14 bases between. The germline gives CDR1 MNHNS, CDR2 SASEGT. CDR3 DNA sequence: TGTGCCAGCAGTGAATTTCCTCCGCAGTCAGAGACCCAGTACTTC. Its translation is CASSEFPPQSETQYF.

The rearrangement links TRBV7-9 to TRBJ2-1, with D tentatively TRBD2 (7 bases). Per germline, CDR1 SEHNR and CDR2 FQNEAQ (reference sequence). V was pared by 5 bases and J by 4 bases, with 18 bases between. The CDR3 spans 16 residues. In DNA, the CDR3 is TGTGCCAGCAGCCCCCCTCGAGGGGGGGGTTACAATGAGCAGTTCTTC. Its translation: CASSPPRGGGYNEQFF.

This chain links TRBV4-1 with TRBJ1-2; TRBD1 matches at 8 bases. Germline assignment: CDR1 MGHRA and CDR2 YSYEKL. The CDR3 runs to 15 residues. V lost 2 bases and J lost 2; bases outside the gene matches: 4. Here the CDR3 DNA reads TGCGCCAGCAGCCAACAGGGGGCGCTGAACTATGGCTACACCTTC. As protein: CASSQQGALNYGYTF.

This clonotype was detected a few times. The gene calls are TRBV7-9 and TRBJ1-2; D gene uncertain. CDR3 length equals 16 residues. Germline CDR1 is SEHNR and CDR2 is FQNEAQ (reference sequence). V shed 1 base and J shed 0 bases, with 12 bases lying between them. The DNA for the CDR3 is TGTGCCAGCAGCTTAGTGCCCCGGGAGTCTAACTATGGCTACACCTTC. Translating gives CASSLVPRESNYGYTF.

V gene TRBV3-1 combines with J gene TRBJ2-5; 12 bases line up with TRBD2. TRBJ2-7 explains the end of the DNA better; the J call may be wrong. The CDR3 is 15 residues long. CDR1 LGHDT and CDR2 YNNKEL come from the germline V gene (reference sequence). The CDR3 reads CASRSASGRVGEQYF. The CDR3 region has the DNA TGTGCCAGCCGATCGGCTAGCGGGAGGGTAGGCGAGCAGTACTTC.

This clonotype was recorded once. The chain employs TRBV6-5 and TRBJ2-5; D gene ambiguous. The J call is uncertain, as TRBJ2-7 better fits the DNA end. The CDR3 sequence is 11 residues long. CDR1 and CDR2 from the germline V gene are MNHEY and SVGAGI. The CDR3 DNA sequence: TGTGCCAGCGGATTCTTACTCGAGCAGTACTTC. As protein: CASGFLLEQYF.

The chain is built from TRBV7-9 and TRBJ2-5; no firm D call. This CDR3 comprises 17 residues. Trimming took off 1 base at V and 0 bases at J, with 15 bases between the two ends. Germline CDR1 and CDR2: SEHNR and FQNEAQ (reference sequence). Written as DNA, the CDR3 is TGTGCCAGCAGCTTAGTGGTCCAGAAGATGTACCAAGAGACCCAGTACTTC. Translated, it gives CASSLVVQKMYQETQYF.

CDR3 sequence reads: CASSRIRRGGTDTQYF. CDR3 coding DNA: TGTGCCAGCAGCCGTATAAGGCGGGGGGGCACAGATACGCAGTATTTT. V gene TRBV6-5 combines with J gene TRBJ2-3, with TRBD2 matching over 8 bases. Trimming took 6 bases from V and 1 from J; bases not matched to a gene: 9. CDR3 length: 16 amino acids. Germline V lookup: CDR1 MNHEY, CDR2 SVGAGI.

This rearrangement joins TRBV29-1 to TRBJ2-5; 7 bases agree with TRBD2. TRBJ2-7 explains the end of the DNA better; the J call may be wrong. Germline CDR1 reads SQVTM; CDR2 reads ANQGSEA. The CDR3 consists of 12 residues. As DNA, the CDR3 is TGCAGCGTTGAAGAAGCTAGCGGCGAGCAGTACTTC. Its protein product is CSVEEASGEQYF.

This clonotype occurred a few times. This chain links TRBV6-5 with TRBJ2-1, with 9 bases that match TRBD2. Germline assignment: CDR1 MNHEY and CDR2 SVGAGI. This CDR3 comprises 14 residues. V lost 8 bases to trimming and J lost 7 bases; unmatched junction nucleotides: 9. For the CDR3, the DNA is TGTGCCAGCTCATTAGGGCGGGAGGGTAATGAGCAGTTCTTC. Translating gives CASSLGREGNEQFF.

The chain couples TRBV3-1 to TRBJ2-5; 10 bases map to TRBD2. The J call is in doubt because the DNA end fits TRBJ2-7 better. CDR1 and CDR2 (germline): LGHDT, YNNKEL (reference sequence). The CDR3 is made up of 15 amino acids. The CDR3 nucleotides are TGTGCCAGCAGCACCCTAGCGGGAGAACTCTACGAGCAGTACTTC. It translates to CASSTLAGELYEQYF.

This clonotype was observed a handful of times. This rearrangement joins TRBV24-1 to TRBJ1-2; 9 bases agree with TRBD1. There are 13 residues in the CDR3. Germline V gene lookup returns CDR1 KGHDR and CDR2 SFDVKD. V lost 4 bases, J lost 7 bases, and 3 bases stayed unmatched. The CDR3 DNA is TGTGCCACCAGTGACCGGACAGGGGCTGGCTACACCTTC. This encodes CATSDRTGAGYTF.

A few counts support this clonotype. The chain has TRBV7-6 and TRBJ2-5; 7 positions agree with TRBD1. The CDR3 spans 13 residues. Germline assignment: CDR1 SGHVS and CDR2 FNYEAQ. Trimming removed 5 bases from V and 4 bases from J; junction bases left unmatched: 4. Here the CDR3 reads CASSPHRGETQYF. The DNA of the CDR3 is TGTGCCAGCAGCCCGCACAGGGGAGAGACCCAGTACTTC.

The rearrangement uses TRBV7-2 and TRBJ2-7; the D is unclear. The CDR3 covers 15 residues. Germline V lookup: CDR1 SGHTA, CDR2 FQGNSA. V lost 1 base and J lost 0, with 10 bases in between. The CDR3 spells CASSLVVGSSYEQYF. The CDR3, as DNA: TGTGCCAGCAGCTTAGTTGTGGGATCCTCCTACGAGCAGTACTTC.